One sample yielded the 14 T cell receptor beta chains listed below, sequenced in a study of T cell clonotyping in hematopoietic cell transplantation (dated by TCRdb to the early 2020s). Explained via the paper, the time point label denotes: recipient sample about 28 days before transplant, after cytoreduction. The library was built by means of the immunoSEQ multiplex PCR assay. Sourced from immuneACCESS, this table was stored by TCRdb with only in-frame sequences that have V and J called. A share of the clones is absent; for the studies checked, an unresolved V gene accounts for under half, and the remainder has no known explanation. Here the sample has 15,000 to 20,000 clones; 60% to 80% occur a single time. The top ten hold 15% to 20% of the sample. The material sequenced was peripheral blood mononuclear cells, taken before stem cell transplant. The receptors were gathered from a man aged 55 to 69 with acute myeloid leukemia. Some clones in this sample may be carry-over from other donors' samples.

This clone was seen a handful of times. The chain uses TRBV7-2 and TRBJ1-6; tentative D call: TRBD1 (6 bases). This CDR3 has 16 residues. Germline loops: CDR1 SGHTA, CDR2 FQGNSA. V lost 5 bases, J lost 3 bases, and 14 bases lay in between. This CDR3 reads CASSRDGQIYNSPLHF. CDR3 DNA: TGTGCCAGCAGCCGAGATGGACAGATCTATAATTCACCCCTCCACTTT.

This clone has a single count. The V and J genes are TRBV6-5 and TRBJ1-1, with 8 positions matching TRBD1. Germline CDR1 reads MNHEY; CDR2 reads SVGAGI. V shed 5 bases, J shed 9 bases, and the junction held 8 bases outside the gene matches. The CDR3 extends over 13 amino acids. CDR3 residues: CASSGGWTGKAFF. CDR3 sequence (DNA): TGTGCCAGCAGTGGAGGATGGACAGGGAAAGCTTTCTTT.

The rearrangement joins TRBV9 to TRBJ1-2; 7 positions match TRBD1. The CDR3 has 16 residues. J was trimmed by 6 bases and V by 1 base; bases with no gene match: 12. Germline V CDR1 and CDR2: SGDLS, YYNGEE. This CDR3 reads CASSVYPTGLGNGYTF. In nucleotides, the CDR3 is TGTGCCAGCAGCGTATACCCGACAGGGTTAGGGAATGGCTACACCTTC.

CDR3: CASSFLGGDQPQHF. CDR3 nucleotide sequence: TGTGCCAGCAGTTTCTTGGGAGGGGATCAGCCCCAGCATTTT. The rearrangement joins TRBV6-6 to TRBJ1-5; a weak D match, TRBD1 (5 bases). The CDR3 runs 14 residues. Germline V gene data show CDR1 as MNHNY and CDR2 as SVGAGI (reference sequence). The V end lost 4 bases, the J end lost 5 bases, and 12 bases lay between the germline ends.

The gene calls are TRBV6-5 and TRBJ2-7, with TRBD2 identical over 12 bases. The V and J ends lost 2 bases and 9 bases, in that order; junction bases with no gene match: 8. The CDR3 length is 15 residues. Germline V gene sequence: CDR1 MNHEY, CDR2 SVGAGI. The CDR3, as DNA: TGTGCCAGCAGTTACACGACTAGCGGGGGTTTCGGGCAGTACTTC. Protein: CASSYTTSGGFGQYF.

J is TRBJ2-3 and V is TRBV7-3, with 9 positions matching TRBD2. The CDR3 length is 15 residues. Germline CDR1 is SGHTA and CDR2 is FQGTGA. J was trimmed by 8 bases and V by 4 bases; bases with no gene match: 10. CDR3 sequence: CASSSVRGGLGTQYF. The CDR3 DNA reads TGTGCCAGCAGCTCGGTGCGGGGGGGCCTAGGTACGCAGTATTTT.

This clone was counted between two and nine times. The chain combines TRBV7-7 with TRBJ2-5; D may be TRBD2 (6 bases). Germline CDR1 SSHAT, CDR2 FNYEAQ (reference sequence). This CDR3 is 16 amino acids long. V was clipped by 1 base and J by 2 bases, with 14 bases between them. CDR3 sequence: CASSLGGSGVQETQYF. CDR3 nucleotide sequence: TGTGCCAGCAGCTTAGGGGGTAGCGGAGTACAAGAGACCCAGTACTTC.

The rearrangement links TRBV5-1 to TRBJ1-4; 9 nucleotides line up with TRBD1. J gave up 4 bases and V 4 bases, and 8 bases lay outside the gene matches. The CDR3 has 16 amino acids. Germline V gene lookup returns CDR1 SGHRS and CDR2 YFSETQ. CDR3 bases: TGCGCCAGCAGCCCCTATACAGGGGGCGGTAATGAAAAACTGTTTTTT. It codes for CASSPYTGGGNEKLFF.

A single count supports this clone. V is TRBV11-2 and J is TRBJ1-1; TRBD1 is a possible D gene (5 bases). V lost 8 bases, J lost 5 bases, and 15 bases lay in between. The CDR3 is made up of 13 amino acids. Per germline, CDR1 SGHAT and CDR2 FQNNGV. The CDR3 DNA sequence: TGTGCCAGCGGCCCGGGGGGGGGTACTGAAGCTTTCTTT. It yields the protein CASGPGGGTEAFF.

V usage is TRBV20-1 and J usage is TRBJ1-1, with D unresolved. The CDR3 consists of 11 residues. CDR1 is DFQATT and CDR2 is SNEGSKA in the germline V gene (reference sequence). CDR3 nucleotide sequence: TGCAGCTCCCACCCGAACACTGAAGCTTTCTTT. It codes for CSSHPNTEAFF.

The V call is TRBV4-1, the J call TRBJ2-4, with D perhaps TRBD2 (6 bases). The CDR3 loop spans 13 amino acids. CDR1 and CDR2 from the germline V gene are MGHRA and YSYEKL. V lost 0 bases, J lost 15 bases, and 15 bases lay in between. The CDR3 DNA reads TGCGCCAGCAGCCAAGAAGGGAGGAGGGCCCTGTACTTC. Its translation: CASSQEGRRALYF.

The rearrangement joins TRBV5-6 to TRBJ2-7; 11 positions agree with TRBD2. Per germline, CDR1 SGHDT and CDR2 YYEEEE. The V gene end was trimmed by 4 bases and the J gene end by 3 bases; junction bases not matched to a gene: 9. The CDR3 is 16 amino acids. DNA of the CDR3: TGTGCCAGCAGCGGGGGCCCGGGACTAGCGGACTACGAGCAGTACTTC. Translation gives CASSGGPGLADYEQYF.

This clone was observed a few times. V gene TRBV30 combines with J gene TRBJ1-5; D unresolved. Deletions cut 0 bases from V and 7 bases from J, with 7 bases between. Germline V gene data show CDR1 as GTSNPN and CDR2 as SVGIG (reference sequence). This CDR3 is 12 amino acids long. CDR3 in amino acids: CAWSVLHQPQHF. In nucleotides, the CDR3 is TGTGCCTGGAGTGTTCTTCACCAGCCCCAGCATTTT. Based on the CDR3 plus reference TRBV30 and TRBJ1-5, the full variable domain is SQTIHQWPATLVQPVGSPLSLECTVEGTSNPNLYWYRQAAGRGLQLLFYSVGIGQISSEVPQNLSASRPQDRQFILSSKKLLLSDSGFYLCAWSVLHQPQHFGDGTRLSIL.

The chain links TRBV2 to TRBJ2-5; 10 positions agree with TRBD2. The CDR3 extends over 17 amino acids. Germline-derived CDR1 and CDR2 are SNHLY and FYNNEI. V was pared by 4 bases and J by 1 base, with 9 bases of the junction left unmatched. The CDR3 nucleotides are TGTGCCAGCAGTGCGGGGCTAGCGGGGGTCCTCCAAGAGACCCAGTACTTC. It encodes CASSAGLAGVLQETQYF.